These 27 T cell receptor beta chains were sequenced from one sample in a study of cytomegalovirus exposure and HLA in healthy donors. 13 Jbeta primers and 60 Vbeta primers were used for the PCR. Generated by immunoSEQ multiplex PCR, the TCRdb table keeps only in-frame clones and is missing some. The sample shows 110,000 to 150,000 clones, over 65% of them seen only once. Input material: PBMCs. The receptor source for this set is a woman under 40 in good health and CMV-seronegative.

The chain joins TRBV30 to TRBJ2-3, with a possible D match to TRBD1 (7 bases). CDR1 and CDR2 from the germline V gene are GTSNPN and SVGIG (reference sequence). V lost 6 bases to trimming and J lost 0 bases, with 16 bases between them. This CDR3 is 15 amino acids long. The CDR3 sequence is CACHLQGTSTDTQYF. Here the CDR3 DNA reads TGTGCCTGTCATTTACAGGGGACTAGCACAGATACGCAGTATTTT.

The V call is TRBV27, the J call TRBJ1-6, with D uncertain. Germline V gene data show CDR1 as MNHEY and CDR2 as SMNVEV (reference sequence). V shed 0 bases and J shed 6 bases, with 18 bases lying between them. This CDR3 spans 18 amino acids. The CDR3 sequence: CASSLSPWARQTNSPLHF. In DNA, the CDR3 is TGTGCCAGCAGTTTATCTCCGTGGGCGAGACAAACTAATTCACCCCTCCACTTT.

This clone was detected a few times. This chain connects TRBV7-9 to TRBJ1-2; 9 bases are a match to TRBD1. This CDR3 is 13 amino acids long. V dropped 5 bases and J dropped 6; count of bases not matched to a gene: 4. The germline gives CDR1 SEHNR, CDR2 FQNEAQ (reference sequence). The CDR3 DNA reads as TGTGCCAGCAGCCCCCGGACAGGGGATGGCTACACCTTC. As protein: CASSPRTGDGYTF.

The chain employs TRBV7-9 and TRBJ2-1, with 10 bases lining up with TRBD2. Trimming took 2 bases from V and 8 from J; bases not matched to a gene: 6. The CDR3 runs to 15 residues. The germline gives CDR1 SEHNR, CDR2 FQNEAQ (reference sequence). As DNA, the CDR3 is TGTGCCAGCAGCTTACGAGCGGGGGGGGGCCATGAGCAGTTCTTC. Protein product: CASSLRAGGGHEQFF.

This clone was counted a few times. This rearrangement joins TRBV19 to TRBJ1-4; D is unclear. Germline V gives CDR1 LNHDA, CDR2 SQIVND (reference sequence). V lost 4 bases and J lost 6, with 18 bases in between. This CDR3 is built from 16 residues. The CDR3 loop is CASSTSGEWMDEKLFF. The DNA of the CDR3 is TGTGCCAGTAGTACCTCGGGAGAGTGGATGGATGAAAAACTGTTTTTT.

About this clone: An end of the junction differs from the germline gene, which may be a read error. The chain employs TRBV5-4 and TRBJ1-4; weak D call: TRBD1 (5 bases). This CDR3 comprises 12 residues. The germline gives CDR1 SGHNT, CDR2 YYREEE (reference sequence). The CDR3 nucleotides are TGTGCCAGCAGCTCCCCGGGGGGACGGAGAAGCTTT. Translated: CASSSPGGRRSF.

This chain connects TRBV18 to TRBJ1-5; D might be TRBD1 (6 bases). Germline values: CDR1 KGHSH, CDR2 LQKENI. The germline V and J ends were trimmed by 3 bases and 7 bases, with 13 bases remaining between them. The CDR3 consists of 14 residues. The CDR3 region is CASSPFQGHQPQHF. The DNA of the CDR3 is TGTGCCAGCTCACCCTTTCAGGGGCACCAGCCCCAGCATTTT.

This clone came up once. V gene TRBV4-1 combines with J gene TRBJ1-3; TRBD1 is a possible D gene (5 bases). CDR1 is MGHRA and CDR2 is YSYEKL in the germline V gene. This CDR3 is built from 16 residues. Trimming cost V 3 bases and J 0 bases, with 12 bases left between them. CDR3 sequence: CASSQTQGFSGNTIYF. CDR3 in DNA: TGCGCCAGCAGCCAGACCCAGGGATTCTCTGGAAACACCATATATTTT.

The chain recombines TRBV30 with TRBJ2-2, with TRBD1 as a possible D gene (6 bases). The CDR3 spans 13 residues. The germline V gene has CDR1 GTSNPN and CDR2 SVGIG (reference sequence). Deletions cut 1 base from V and 6 bases from J, with 9 bases between. CDR3 region: CAWSGSGAGELFF. As DNA, the CDR3 is TGTGCCTGGAGTGGGTCAGGGGCCGGGGAGCTGTTTTTT. The whole variable domain, remainder taken from reference TRBV30 and TRBJ2-2, is SQTIHQWPATLVQPVGSPLSLECTVEGTSNPNLYWYRQAAGRGLQLLFYSVGIGQISSEVPQNLSASRPQDRQFILSSKKLLLSDSGFYLCAWSGSGAGELFFGEGSRLTVL.

The rearrangement joins TRBV5-1 to TRBJ1-4; TRBD1 matches 8 bases. The germline gives CDR1 SGHRS, CDR2 YFSETQ. The CDR3 contains 15 residues. V shed 2 bases, J shed 4 bases, and the junction held 4 bases outside the gene matches. CDR3 DNA sequence: TGCGCCAGCAGCTTAACAGGGGGTGATAATGAAAAACTGTTTTTT. This sequence encodes CASSLTGGDNEKLFF.

A remark on this clone: The junction departs from germline at one end; a sequencing error may be responsible. Other nucleotide sequences from this sample produce the same CDR3. V gene TRBV27 combines with J gene TRBJ2-1; perhaps TRBD2 as D (7 bases). Germline loops: CDR1 MNHEY, CDR2 SMNVEV (reference sequence). There are 18 residues in the CDR3. The CDR3 nucleotides are TGCGCCAGCAGTTATCGGGCGGGGGCGAAGTTTACCTACAATGAGCAGTTCTTC. This encodes CASSYRAGAKFTYNEQFF.

This clone has just a few counts. The chain carries TRBV30 and TRBJ2-3; D is unclear. The CDR3 is 13 residues long. V was clipped by 2 bases and J by 3 bases, with 9 bases between them. Germline CDR1 reads GTSNPN; CDR2 reads SVGIG (reference sequence). The CDR3 DNA is TGTGCCTGGAGTCCAGGAAGAACAGATACGCAGTATTTT. Translation gives CAWSPGRTDTQYF.

J is TRBJ2-1 and V is TRBV18; 11 positions agree with TRBD1. With V trimmed by 2 bases and J by 4 bases, 10 bases remained unmatched. Germline CDR1 reads KGHSH; CDR2 reads LQKENI. The CDR3 contains 18 residues. The CDR3 sequence: CASSPWTGGSGTYNEQFF. CDR3 coding DNA: TGTGCCAGCTCACCATGGACAGGGGGCAGCGGGACTTACAATGAGCAGTTCTTC.

The chain is built from TRBV5-4 and TRBJ2-6; D possibly corresponds to TRBD1 (7 bases). V shed 7 bases and J shed 8 bases, with 16 bases lying between them. This CDR3 contains 14 residues. Germline V gene sequence: CDR1 SGHNT, CDR2 YYREEE (reference sequence). CDR3 amino acids: CASVTAGGSNVLTF. The CDR3 DNA follows: TGTGCCAGCGTTACGGCAGGGGGGTCCAACGTCCTGACTTTC.

V usage is TRBV30 and J usage is TRBJ2-5; TRBD2 agrees at 9 bases. After removal of 6 bases from V and 7 bases from J, the junction contained 12 bases not matched to a gene. This CDR3 has 14 amino acids. The germline V gene has CDR1 GTSNPN and CDR2 SVGIG (reference sequence). CDR3 loop: CACTWTSVVGTQYF. As DNA, the CDR3 is TGTGCCTGTACTTGGACTAGCGTGGTTGGGACCCAGTACTTC.

This clone came up once. The gene calls are TRBV16 and TRBJ1-5; D uncertain. CDR3 length: 16 amino acids. V lost 4 bases to trimming and J lost 0 bases, with 13 bases between them. CDR1 and CDR2 from the germline V gene are KGHSY and FQNENV. The CDR3 loop reads CASSRFGFNSNQPQHF. The CDR3, as DNA: TGTGCCAGCAGCCGGTTCGGGTTCAATAGCAATCAGCCCCAGCATTTT.

This clone was observed a handful of times. This sequence joins TRBV7-9 and TRBJ1-1, with D possibly being TRBD1 (6 bases). The ends were cut back, 5 bases at V and 2 bases at J, with 21 bases in the middle. CDR1 and CDR2 from the germline V gene are SEHNR and FQNEAQ (reference sequence). The length of the CDR3 is 17 residues. The CDR3 loop reads CASSQGGGFRRNTEAFF. The CDR3 DNA reads TGTGCCAGCAGCCAAGGTGGGGGCTTTAGGAGAAACACTGAAGCTTTCTTT.

The rearrangement links TRBV18 to TRBJ2-1, with D unresolved. Germline CDR1 is KGHSH and CDR2 is LQKENI. The CDR3 contains 14 residues. V lost 5 bases and J 5 bases, leaving 13 bases between the germline ends. The CDR3 protein is CASSKTDTNNEQFF. The CDR3 bases are TGTGCCAGCTCAAAAACCGACACCAACAATGAGCAGTTCTTC.

This clone has only one observation. The chain joins TRBV29-1 to TRBJ2-3; possible D gene TRBD2, 6 bases. V gave up 1 base and J gave up 4 bases, with 18 bases separating them. The CDR3 runs to 16 residues. CDR1 is SQVTM and CDR2 is ANQGSEA in the germline V gene. Here the CDR3 reads CSVEGALARGSDTQYF. The DNA of the CDR3 is TGCAGCGTTGAAGGTGCGCTAGCGAGAGGTTCAGATACGCAGTATTTT.

The chain couples TRBV5-1 to TRBJ2-5; D is uncertain. Germline CDR1 SGHRS, CDR2 YFSETQ. CDR3 length: 16 residues. V lost 3 bases, J lost 2 bases, and 17 bases lay in between. The CDR3 nucleotides read TGCGCCAGCAGCTACGATCCGCTAGTTGGTCAAGAGACCCAGTACTTC. This gives the protein CASSYDPLVGQETQYF.

CDR3: CASRLIGRPRGQETLEQFF. CDR3 nucleotides: TGTGCAAGTCGCTTAATCGGGAGACCCCGGGGACAGGAAACACTAGAGCAGTTCTTC. This chain uses TRBV12-2 with TRBJ2-1; TRBD1, the table's D call, was not compared with the DNA. TRBV12-2 is annotated as a pseudogene. The CDR3 loop spans 19 amino acids.

This clone was recorded once. This chain links TRBV6-1 with TRBJ2-1; D is uncertain. The CDR3 has 13 amino acids. Germline CDR1 and CDR2: MNHNS and SASEGT. Trimming cost V 6 bases and J 4 bases, with 10 bases left between them. CDR3 DNA sequence: TGTGCCAGCAGCGCCGCTACGTACAATGAGCAGTTCTTC. It is translated as CASSAATYNEQFF.

The chain employs TRBV11-2 and TRBJ1-6, with TRBD1 identical over 8 bases. Germline CDR1 reads SGHAT; CDR2 reads FQNNGV. The CDR3 runs to 16 residues. The V gene end was trimmed by 1 base and the J gene end by 8 bases; junction bases not matched to a gene: 7. CDR3 DNA sequence: TGTGCCAGCAGCTTAGGCCGACAGGGGCGCGATTCACCCCTCCACTTT. Its translation: CASSLGRQGRDSPLHF.

V usage is TRBV9 and J usage is TRBJ1-3; D is ambiguous. Trimming left V 0 bases short and J 0 bases short, with 13 bases between. Germline values: CDR1 SGDLS, CDR2 YYNGEE. The CDR3 contains 17 residues. This CDR3 reads CASSVGRRSISGNTIYF. In DNA, the CDR3 is TGTGCCAGCAGCGTAGGTAGGAGATCGATCTCTGGAAACACCATATATTTT.

The V call is TRBV28, the J call TRBJ1-2, with TRBD1 matching over 11 bases. Germline V gene data show CDR1 as MDHEN and CDR2 as SYDVKM. With V trimmed by 5 bases and J by 4 bases, 12 bases remained unmatched. CDR3 size: 17 residues. The CDR3 DNA follows: TGTGCCAGCAGTCCTGAAATCGGACAGGGGGCCTTCTATGGCTACACCTTC. Translated: CASSPEIGQGAFYGYTF.

This clone was detected a few times. This chain joins TRBV18 and TRBJ2-1, with 8 bases identical to TRBD1. The ends lost 2 bases at V and 8 bases at J; junction bases unmatched: 35. CDR1 is KGHSH and CDR2 is LQKENI in the germline V gene. There are 24 residues in the CDR3. The CDR3: CASSPSPQGQAEFTPVDRRDEQFF. CDR3 DNA sequence: TGTGCCAGCTCACCATCACCCCAGGGACAGGCGGAATTCACACCCGTAGACCGTCGGGATGAGCAGTTCTTC.

This clone was recorded a few times. This sequence joins TRBV19 and TRBJ1-2; D may be TRBD1 (5 bases). This CDR3 contains 14 residues. Germline CDR1 and CDR2: LNHDA and SQIVND (reference sequence). Trimming left V 3 bases short and J 2 bases short, with 10 bases between. The CDR3 protein is CASSMAGTNYGYTF. The CDR3 DNA follows: TGTGCCAGTAGTATGGCGGGGACGAACTATGGCTACACCTTC.